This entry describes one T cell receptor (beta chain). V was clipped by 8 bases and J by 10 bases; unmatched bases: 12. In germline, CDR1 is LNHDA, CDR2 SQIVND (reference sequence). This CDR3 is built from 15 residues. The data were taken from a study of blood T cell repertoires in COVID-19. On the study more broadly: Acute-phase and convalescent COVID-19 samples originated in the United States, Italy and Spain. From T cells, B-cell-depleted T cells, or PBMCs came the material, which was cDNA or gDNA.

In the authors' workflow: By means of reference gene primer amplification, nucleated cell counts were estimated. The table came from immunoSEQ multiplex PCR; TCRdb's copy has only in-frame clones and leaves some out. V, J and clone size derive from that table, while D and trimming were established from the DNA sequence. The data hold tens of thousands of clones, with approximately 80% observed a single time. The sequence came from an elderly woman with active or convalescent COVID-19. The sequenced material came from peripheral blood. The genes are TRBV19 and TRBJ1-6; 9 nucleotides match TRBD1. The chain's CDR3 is CASGPGTGMGSPLHF. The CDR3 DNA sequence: TGTGCCAGTGGTCCCGGGACAGGGATGGGATCACCCCTCCACTTT.